A single sample is the source of the 30 T cell receptor beta chains below, sequenced in a study of blood T cell repertoires in COVID-19. This table comes from immunoSEQ multiplex PCR, and its TCRdb copy is limited to in-frame clones, with some not included. The data hold around 480,000 clones, with 88% observed a single time. Sequenced: peripheral blood. All receptors derive from a woman aged 45 to 65 with COVID-19, enrolled during active disease.

The V call is TRBV6-5, the J call TRBJ1-5; maybe TRBD1 (5 bases). The V end was cut by 0 bases, the J end by 1 base, with 7 bases between. CDR3 size: 15 residues. Germline values: CDR1 MNHEY, CDR2 SVGAGI. The CDR3 protein is CASSYSAGSNQPQHF. The CDR3 DNA is TGTGCCAGCAGTTACTCGGCAGGGAGCAATCAGCCCCAGCATTTT.

The V gene is TRBV5-4, the J gene TRBJ1-1, with a weak D call TRBD1 (5 bases). The CDR3 is 14 residues long. Deletions cut 3 bases from V and 5 bases from J, with 14 bases between. Looked up from germline, CDR1 is SGHNT and CDR2 is YYREEE (reference sequence). The CDR3 bases are TGTGCCAGCAGCTGGGGCATAAGTGGGACTGAAGCTTTCTTT. Translated, it gives CASSWGISGTEAFF.

V is TRBV3-1 (or the pseudogene TRBV3-2) and J is TRBJ2-1; D ambiguous. The ends were cut back, 4 bases at V and 7 bases at J, with 8 bases in the middle. CDR3 length: 12 amino acids. Germline CDR1 reads LGHDT; CDR2 reads YNNKEL (reference sequence). CDR3 residues: CASSRAPNEQFF. CDR3 in DNA: TGTGCCAGCAGCCGGGCCCCAAATGAGCAGTTCTTC.

The chain has TRBV2 and TRBJ2-2; a weak D match, TRBD1 (6 bases). Germline V lookup: CDR1 SNHLY, CDR2 FYNNEI. This CDR3 contains 14 residues. V lost 1 base and J 3 bases, leaving 6 bases between the germline ends. In DNA form, the CDR3 reads TGTGCCAGCAGTGAAGACAGGGACACCGGGGAGCTGTTTTTT. It is translated as CASSEDRDTGELFF.

The CDR3 region is CASSPGQGITPLHF. The CDR3 nucleotides are TGTGCCAGCAGCCCGGGACAGGGGATAACCCCCCTCCACTTT. This chain connects TRBV6-5 to TRBJ1-6; 10 bases are shared with TRBD1. CDR3 length: 14 amino acids. After removal of 6 bases from V and 13 bases from J, the junction contained 9 bases not matched to a gene. Germline V gene lookup returns CDR1 MNHEY and CDR2 SVGAGI.

The V call is TRBV19, the J call TRBJ1-2; tentative D call: TRBD1 (6 bases). CDR1 is LNHDA, CDR2 SQIVND, per germline (reference sequence). Trimming cost V 5 bases and J 6 bases, with 19 bases left between them. The CDR3 covers 15 residues. The CDR3 sequence: CASSQGQYRADGYTF. The CDR3 nucleotides are TGTGCCAGTAGTCAAGGACAGTATCGAGCCGATGGCTACACCTTC.

V and J are TRBV5-6 and TRBJ1-1; maybe TRBD1 (6 bases). The V end was cut by 2 bases, the J end by 3 bases, with 11 bases between. This CDR3 contains 14 residues. CDR1 and CDR2 from the germline V gene are SGHDT and YYEEEE. CDR3 nucleotide sequence: TGTGCCAGCAGCTTCGACAGGTGGGACACTGAAGCTTTCTTT. Protein product: CASSFDRWDTEAFF.

The chain couples TRBV19 to TRBJ1-2; D remains ambiguous. The CDR3 has 13 amino acids. Germline CDR1 is LNHDA and CDR2 is SQIVND (reference sequence). V lost 5 bases and J 8 bases, leaving 15 bases between the germline ends. This CDR3 reads CASSSLAREGYTF. Here the CDR3 DNA reads TGTGCCAGTAGTTCCCTTGCTAGAGAGGGCTACACCTTC. Full variable domain (missing parts from reference TRBV19 and TRBJ1-2): DGGITQSPKYLFRKEGQNVTLSCEQNLNHDAMYWYRQDPGQGLRLIYYSQIVNDFQKGDIAEGYSVSREKKESFPLTVTSAQKNPTAFYLCASSSLAREGYTFGSGTRLTVV.

The CDR3: CASSLDREVDYGYTF. CDR3 nucleotide sequence: TGCGCCAGCAGCCTGGACAGGGAGGTCGACTATGGCTACACCTTC. The chain recombines TRBV4-1 with TRBJ1-2, with 8 bases lining up with TRBD1. The CDR3 contains 15 residues. Germline CDR1 and CDR2: MGHRA and YSYEKL. V gave up 4 bases and J gave up 3 bases; unmatched junction bases: 7.

V and J are TRBV29-1 and TRBJ1-2; D call uncertain. Germline CDR1 and CDR2: SQVTM and ANQGSEA. CDR3 size: 14 residues. Trimming pared 1 base from V and 4 bases from J, leaving 13 bases between. CDR3 protein: CSVEGGGSPYGYTF. CDR3 DNA sequence: TGCAGCGTTGAAGGAGGAGGCAGCCCCTATGGCTACACCTTC.

The table lists this clone with a few counts. The chain carries TRBV5-1 and TRBJ2-7; TRBD1 matches 9 bases. Germline V gene sequence: CDR1 SGHRS, CDR2 YFSETQ. V trimming: 4 bases; J trimming: 3 bases; junction bases outside the gene matches: 2. This CDR3 is built from 13 residues. The CDR3 nucleotides read TGCGCCAGCAGCACGACAGGGGGCTACGAGCAGTACTTC. Amino acid sequence: CASSTTGGYEQYF.

This rearrangement joins TRBV19 to TRBJ2-1; 8 positions match TRBD2. J gave up 3 bases and V 7 bases, and 8 bases lay outside the gene matches. The length of the CDR3 is 15 residues. From germline, CDR1 is LNHDA and CDR2 SQIVND (reference sequence). The CDR3 spells CASTPAGAGYNEQFF. The CDR3 DNA sequence: TGTGCCAGTACCCCAGCGGGGGCCGGCTACAATGAGCAGTTCTTC. The full variable domain, its missing parts supplied by reference TRBV19 and TRBJ2-1, is DGGITQSPKYLFRKEGQNVTLSCEQNLNHDAMYWYRQDPGQGLRLIYYSQIVNDFQKGDIAEGYSVSREKKESFPLTVTSAQKNPTAFYLCASTPAGAGYNEQFFGPGTRLTVL.

The chain carries TRBV12-3 or TRBV12-4 and TRBJ1-1; D not resolved. V was clipped by 5 bases and J by 6 bases, with 10 bases between them. The CDR3 length is 12 residues. CDR3 coding DNA: TGTGCCAGCAGTGTAAGATGGCCTGAAGCTTTCTTT. Residues: CASSVRWPEAFF.

This chain links TRBV4-1 with TRBJ2-6, with 8 bases identical to TRBD2. Per the germline V gene, CDR1 is MGHRA and CDR2 is YSYEKL. The CDR3 spans 16 residues. Trimming removed 2 bases from V and 2 bases from J; junction bases left unmatched: 2. DNA for the CDR3: TGCGCCAGCAGCCAACCACTAGCGGCTGGGGCCAACGTCCTGACTTTC. Protein product: CASSQPLAAGANVLTF.

J is TRBJ1-4 and V is TRBV7-9, with a weak D call TRBD1 (5 bases). The CDR3 covers 15 residues. Trimming left V 4 bases short and J 2 bases short, with 11 bases between. CDR1 and CDR2 (germline): SEHNR, FQNEAQ (reference sequence). This chain's CDR3 is CASSSEGFTNEKLFF. In DNA form, the CDR3 reads TGTGCCAGCAGCTCGGAGGGGTTCACTAATGAAAAACTGTTTTTT.

The chain has TRBV7-2 and TRBJ2-2; the match to TRBD2 covers 8 bases. The CDR3 contains 18 residues. The junction had 12 bases not matched to a gene; V was cut back by 5 bases and J by 1 base. Germline CDR1 SGHTA, CDR2 FQGNSA. For the CDR3, the DNA is TGTGCCAGCAGCCGCCGATCGGGGGGGCCAGGGAACACCGGGGAGCTGTTTTTT. Its protein product is CASSRRSGGPGNTGELFF.

A note on this clone: This sample includes further DNA sequences coding for the same CDR3. The chain uses TRBV5-1 and TRBJ1-4, with a weak D call TRBD1 (6 bases). Germline CDR1 reads SGHRS; CDR2 reads YFSETQ. The CDR3 runs 12 residues. Trimming removed 4 bases from V and 8 bases from J, with 9 bases in between. The CDR3 sequence: CASSPDREKLFF. DNA of the CDR3: TGCGCCAGCAGCCCCGACAGGGAAAAACTGTTTTTT.

The chain joins TRBV5-5 to TRBJ1-2, with D maybe TRBD1 (5 bases). This CDR3 is built from 13 residues. The ends were cut back, 4 bases at V and 7 bases at J, with 14 bases in the middle. Germline V CDR1 and CDR2: SGHKS, YYEKEE (reference sequence). The CDR3 DNA is TGTGCCAGCAGCGCGGGATCCGGGGGTGGCTACACCTTC. Translation gives CASSAGSGGGYTF.

This sequence joins TRBV24-1 and TRBJ1-5, with TRBD1 matching 8 bases. This CDR3 contains 14 residues. Germline lookup yields CDR1 KGHDR and CDR2 SFDVKD. V lost 5 bases, J lost 6 bases, and 5 bases stayed unmatched. CDR3 loop: CATSVSGGCQPQHF. Here the CDR3 DNA reads TGTGCCACCAGTGTTTCAGGGGGCTGTCAGCCCCAGCATTTT.

This rearrangement joins TRBV11-2 to TRBJ1-1, with D unresolved. CDR1 and CDR2 (germline): SGHAT, FQNNGV. Trimming cost V 0 bases and J 9 bases, with 5 bases left between them. CDR3 length equals 11 residues. This CDR3 is CASSLDRKAFF. CDR3 DNA sequence: TGTGCCAGCAGCTTAGACAGGAAAGCTTTCTTT.

This chain links TRBV27 with TRBJ1-3; tentative D call: TRBD1 (6 bases). Germline-derived CDR1 and CDR2 are MNHEY and SMNVEV (reference sequence). There are 14 residues in the CDR3. Trimming left V 6 bases short and J 0 bases short, with 9 bases between. CDR3: CASSTGSSGNTIYF. For the CDR3, the DNA is TGTGCCAGCAGCACAGGGAGCTCTGGAAACACCATATATTTT.

V and J are TRBV4-1 and TRBJ2-6; 8 bases are a match to TRBD2. Germline V gives CDR1 MGHRA, CDR2 YSYEKL. The CDR3 is made up of 18 amino acids. Trimming cost V 3 bases and J 3 bases; bases outside gene matches: 10. CDR3 nucleotides: TGCGCCAGCAGCCATCCGTCCCGGGAGGGCAGTGGGGCCAACGTCCTGACTTTC. Amino acid sequence: CASSHPSREGSGANVLTF.

The chain is built from TRBV5-1 and TRBJ1-1, with D unclear. With 7 bases removed from V and 1 base from J, the gap between germline ends came to 11 bases. Germline CDR1 is SGHRS and CDR2 is YFSETQ. The CDR3 loop spans 13 amino acids. CDR3 loop: CASRGEGNTEAFF. As DNA, the CDR3 is TGCGCCAGCCGGGGTGAGGGGAACACTGAAGCTTTCTTT.

V usage is TRBV5-1 and J usage is TRBJ1-3, with 8 bases that match TRBD1. V was clipped by 0 bases and J by 7 bases; unmatched bases: 9. The CDR3 is 16 amino acids. Germline CDR1 reads SGHRS; CDR2 reads YFSETQ. The CDR3 loop reads CASSLGTGTSINTIYF. The CDR3 region has the DNA TGCGCCAGCAGCTTGGGGACAGGGACATCTATCAACACCATATATTTT.

The chain recombines TRBV5-1 with TRBJ2-2; 9 bases are shared with TRBD1. With V trimmed by 4 bases and J by 3 bases, 4 bases remained unmatched. In germline, CDR1 is SGHRS, CDR2 YFSETQ. CDR3 length equals 15 residues. The CDR3 loop is CASSERTGDTGELFF. CDR3 DNA: TGCGCCAGCAGCGAAAGGACAGGGGACACCGGGGAGCTGTTTTTT.

This sequence joins TRBV6-5 and TRBJ2-5, with 10 bases fitting TRBD2. The CDR3 runs to 15 residues. V lost 1 base, J lost 4 bases, and 3 bases stayed unmatched. Germline V gives CDR1 MNHEY, CDR2 SVGAGI. The CDR3 DNA is TGTGCCAGCAGTTACTTGTCTAGCGGGGGAGAGACCCAGTACTTC. Residues: CASSYLSSGGETQYF.

Notes on this clone: Within the sample, other DNA sequences also encode this same CDR3. This chain connects TRBV3-1 (or the pseudogene TRBV3-2) to TRBJ1-1; D might be TRBD1 (6 bases). The CDR3 runs to 14 residues. CDR1 and CDR2 from the germline V gene are LGHDT and YNNKEL (reference sequence). V shed 6 bases and J shed 0 bases, with 11 bases lying between them. The chain's CDR3 is CASSQQGMNTEAFF. CDR3 DNA sequence: TGTGCCAGCAGTCAACAGGGCATGAACACTGAAGCTTTCTTT.

The chain carries TRBV18 and TRBJ1-1; a weak D match, TRBD1 (6 bases). CDR3 length: 14 amino acids. The V gene's germline CDR1 is KGHSH and CDR2 LQKENI. Trimming left V 2 bases short and J 5 bases short, with 12 bases between. The CDR3 sequence: CASSPSPDRTEAFF. The CDR3 nucleotides read TGTGCCAGCTCACCATCCCCCGACAGGACTGAAGCTTTCTTT.

This rearrangement joins TRBV5-4 to TRBJ1-2, with D uncertain. CDR3 length: 15 residues. V lost 2 bases, J lost 2 bases, and 13 bases lay in between. Germline CDR1 and CDR2: SGHNT and YYREEE (reference sequence). The CDR3 DNA reads as TGTGCCAGCAGCTTAGGACTTTCTCCCAACTATGGCTACACCTTC. This codes for CASSLGLSPNYGYTF. The variable domain in full, with the rest retrieved from reference TRBV5-4 and TRBJ1-2, is ETGVTQSPTHLIKTRGQQVTLRCSSQSGHNTVSWYQQALGQGPQFIFQYYREEENGRGNFPPRFSGLQFPNYSSELNVNALELDDSALYLCASSLGLSPNYGYTFGSGTRLTVV.

The V and J genes are TRBV5-1 and TRBJ1-1, with TRBD1 identical over 7 bases. This CDR3 is 13 amino acids long. V trimming: 5 bases; J trimming: 5 bases; junction bases outside the gene matches: 6. Germline V gives CDR1 SGHRS, CDR2 YFSETQ. The CDR3 sequence: CASRPTGVTEAFF. The CDR3 region has the DNA TGCGCCAGCAGGCCCACAGGGGTGACTGAAGCTTTCTTT.